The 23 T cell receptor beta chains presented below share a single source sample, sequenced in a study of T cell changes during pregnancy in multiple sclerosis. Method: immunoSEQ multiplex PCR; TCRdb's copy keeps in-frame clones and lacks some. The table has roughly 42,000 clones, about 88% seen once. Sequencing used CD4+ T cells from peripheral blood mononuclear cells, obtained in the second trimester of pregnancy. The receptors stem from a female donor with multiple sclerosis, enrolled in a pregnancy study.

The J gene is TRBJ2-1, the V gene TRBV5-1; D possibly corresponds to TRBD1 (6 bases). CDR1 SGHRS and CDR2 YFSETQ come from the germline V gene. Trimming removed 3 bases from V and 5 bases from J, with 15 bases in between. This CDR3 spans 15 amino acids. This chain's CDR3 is CASSSTRGLNNEQFF. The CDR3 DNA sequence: TGCGCCAGCAGCTCCACCAGGGGATTGAACAATGAGCAGTTCTTC.

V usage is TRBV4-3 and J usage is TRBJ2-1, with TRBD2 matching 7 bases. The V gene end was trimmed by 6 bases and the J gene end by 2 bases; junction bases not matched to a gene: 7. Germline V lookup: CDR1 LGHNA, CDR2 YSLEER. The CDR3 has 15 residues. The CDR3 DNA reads TGCGCCAGCAGTTCAAGCGGGGTTCCCTACAATGAGCAGTTCTTC. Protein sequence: CASSSSGVPYNEQFF.

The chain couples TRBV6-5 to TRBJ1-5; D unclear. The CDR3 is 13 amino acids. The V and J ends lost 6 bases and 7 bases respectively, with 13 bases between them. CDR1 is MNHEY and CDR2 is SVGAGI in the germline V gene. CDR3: CASSPTPGQPQHF. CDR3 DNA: TGTGCCAGCAGCCCCACACCGGGACAGCCCCAGCATTTT.

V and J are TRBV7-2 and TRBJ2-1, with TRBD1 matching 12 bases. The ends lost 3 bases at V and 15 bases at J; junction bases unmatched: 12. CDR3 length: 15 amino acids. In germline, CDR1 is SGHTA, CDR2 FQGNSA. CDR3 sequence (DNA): TGTGCCAGCAGCTTGGGGACAGGGGGCTCAAAAAAGCGGTTCTTC. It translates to CASSLGTGGSKKRFF.

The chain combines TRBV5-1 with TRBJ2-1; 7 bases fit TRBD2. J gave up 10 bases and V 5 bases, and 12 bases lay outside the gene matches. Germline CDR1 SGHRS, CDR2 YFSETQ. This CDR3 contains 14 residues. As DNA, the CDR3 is TGCGCCAGCAGATGGGAGGGCAACTTTGGCGAGCAGTTCTTC. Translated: CASRWEGNFGEQFF.

The CDR3 here is CASSVGLDPPLYEQYF. Here the CDR3 DNA reads TGTGCCAGCAGCGTAGGCCTAGATCCGCCACTATACGAGCAGTACTTC. This chain joins TRBV9 and TRBJ2-7; D gene ambiguous. Germline V gene data show CDR1 as SGDLS and CDR2 as YYNGEE. Deletions cut 0 bases from V and 4 bases from J, with 17 bases between. CDR3 size: 16 residues.

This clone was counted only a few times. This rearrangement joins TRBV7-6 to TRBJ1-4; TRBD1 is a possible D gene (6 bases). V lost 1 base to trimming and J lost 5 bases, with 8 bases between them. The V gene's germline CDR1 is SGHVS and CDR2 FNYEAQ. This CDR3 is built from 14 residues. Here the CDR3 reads CASSLGQGNEKLFF. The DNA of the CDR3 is TGTGCCAGCAGCTTAGGCCAGGGGAATGAAAAACTGTTTTTT.

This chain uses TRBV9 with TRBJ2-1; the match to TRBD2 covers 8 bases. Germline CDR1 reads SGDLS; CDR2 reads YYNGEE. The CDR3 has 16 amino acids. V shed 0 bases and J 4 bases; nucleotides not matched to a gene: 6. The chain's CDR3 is CASSVGLGGGYNEQFF. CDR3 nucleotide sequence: TGTGCCAGCAGCGTAGGACTTGGCGGGGGGTACAATGAGCAGTTCTTC. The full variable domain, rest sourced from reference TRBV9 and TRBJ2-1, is DSGVTQTPKHLITATGQRVTLRCSPRSGDLSVYWYQQSLDQGLQFLIQYYNGEERAKGNILERFSAQQFPDLHSELNLSSLELGDSALYFCASSVGLGGGYNEQFFGPGTRLTVL.

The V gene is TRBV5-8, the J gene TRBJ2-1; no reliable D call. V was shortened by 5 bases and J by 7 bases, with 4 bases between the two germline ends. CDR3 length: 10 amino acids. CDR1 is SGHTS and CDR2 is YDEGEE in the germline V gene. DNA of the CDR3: TGTGCCAGCAGGAGGAATGAGCAGTTCTTC. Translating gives CASRRNEQFF.

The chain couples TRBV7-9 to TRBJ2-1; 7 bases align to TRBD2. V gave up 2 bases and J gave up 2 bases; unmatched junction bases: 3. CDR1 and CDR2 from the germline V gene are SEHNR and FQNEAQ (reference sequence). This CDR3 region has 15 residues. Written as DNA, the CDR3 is TGTGCCAGCAGCTTAATTGGGGGGGCCTACAATGAGCAGTTCTTC. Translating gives CASSLIGGAYNEQFF.

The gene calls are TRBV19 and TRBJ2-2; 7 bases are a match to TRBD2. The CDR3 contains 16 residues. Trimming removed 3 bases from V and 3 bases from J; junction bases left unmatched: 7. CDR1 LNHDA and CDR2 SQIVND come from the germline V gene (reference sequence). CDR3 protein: CASSMAGTTHTGELFF. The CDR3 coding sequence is TGTGCCAGTAGTATGGCCGGGACTACCCACACCGGGGAGCTGTTTTTT.

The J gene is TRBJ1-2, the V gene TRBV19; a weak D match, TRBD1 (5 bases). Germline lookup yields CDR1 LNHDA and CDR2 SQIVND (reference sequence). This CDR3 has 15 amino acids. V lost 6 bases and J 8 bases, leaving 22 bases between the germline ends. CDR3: CASRNTGREKRGYTF. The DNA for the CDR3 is TGTGCCAGTAGAAATACTGGCAGGGAAAAAAGGGGCTACACCTTC.

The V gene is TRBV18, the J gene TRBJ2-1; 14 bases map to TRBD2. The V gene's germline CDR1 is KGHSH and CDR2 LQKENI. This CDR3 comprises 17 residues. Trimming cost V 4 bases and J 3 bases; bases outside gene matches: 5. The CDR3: CASSQGTSGRSYNEQFF. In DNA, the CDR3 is TGTGCCAGCTCACAGGGGACTAGCGGGAGAAGCTACAATGAGCAGTTCTTC.

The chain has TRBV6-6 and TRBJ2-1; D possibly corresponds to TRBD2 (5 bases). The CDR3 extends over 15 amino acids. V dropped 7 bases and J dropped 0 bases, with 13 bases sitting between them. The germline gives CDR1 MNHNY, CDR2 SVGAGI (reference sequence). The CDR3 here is CASTDGLGSYNEQFF. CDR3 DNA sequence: TGTGCCAGCACCGACGGACTTGGCTCCTACAATGAGCAGTTCTTC.

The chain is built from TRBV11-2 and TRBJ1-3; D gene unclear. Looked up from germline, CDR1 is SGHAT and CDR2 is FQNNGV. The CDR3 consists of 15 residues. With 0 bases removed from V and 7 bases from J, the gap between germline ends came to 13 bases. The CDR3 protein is CASSLEIQAQNTIYF. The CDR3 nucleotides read TGTGCCAGCAGCTTAGAGATCCAGGCTCAGAACACCATATATTTT.

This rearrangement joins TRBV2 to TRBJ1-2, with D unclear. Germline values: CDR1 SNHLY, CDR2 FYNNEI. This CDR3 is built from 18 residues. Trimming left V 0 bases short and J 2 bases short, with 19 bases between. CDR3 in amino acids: CASSEAPFFIAENYGYTF. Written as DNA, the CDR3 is TGTGCCAGCAGTGAAGCACCCTTTTTTATAGCCGAAAACTATGGCTACACCTTC.

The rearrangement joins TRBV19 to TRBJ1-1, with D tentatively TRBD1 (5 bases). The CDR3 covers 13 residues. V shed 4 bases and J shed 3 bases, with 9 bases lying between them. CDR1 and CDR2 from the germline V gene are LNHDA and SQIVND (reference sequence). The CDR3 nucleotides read TGTGCCAGTAGTAGTAGGGGTGACACTGAAGCTTTCTTT. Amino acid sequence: CASSSRGDTEAFF.

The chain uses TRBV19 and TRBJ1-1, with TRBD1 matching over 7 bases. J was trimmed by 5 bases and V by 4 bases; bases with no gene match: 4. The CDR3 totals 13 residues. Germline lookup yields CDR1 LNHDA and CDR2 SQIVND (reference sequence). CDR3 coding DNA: TGTGCCAGTAGTACCGGCAGGGGGACTGAAGCTTTCTTT. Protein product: CASSTGRGTEAFF.

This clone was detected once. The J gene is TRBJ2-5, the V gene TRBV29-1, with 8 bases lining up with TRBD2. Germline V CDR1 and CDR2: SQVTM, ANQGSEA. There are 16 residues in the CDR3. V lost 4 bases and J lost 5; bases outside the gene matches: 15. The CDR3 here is CSVVPAGRASLETQYF. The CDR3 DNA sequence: TGCAGCGTTGTGCCTGCCGGGAGGGCCAGTTTGGAGACCCAGTACTTC.

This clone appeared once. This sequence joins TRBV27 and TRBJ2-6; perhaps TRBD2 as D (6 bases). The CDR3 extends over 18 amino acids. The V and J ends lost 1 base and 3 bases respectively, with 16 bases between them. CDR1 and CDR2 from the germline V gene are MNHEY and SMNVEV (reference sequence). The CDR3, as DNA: TGTGCCAGCAGTTTATACGGGCGGGGTTTAGGTGGGGCCAACGTCCTGACTTTC. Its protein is CASSLYGRGLGGANVLTF.

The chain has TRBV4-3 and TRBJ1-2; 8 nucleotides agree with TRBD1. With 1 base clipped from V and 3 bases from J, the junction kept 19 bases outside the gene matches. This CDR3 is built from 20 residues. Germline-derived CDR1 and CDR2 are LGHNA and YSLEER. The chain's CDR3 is CASSQGDRTTEKTSYYGYTF. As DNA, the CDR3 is TGCGCCAGCAGCCAAGGGGACAGGACAACCGAAAAAACCTCCTACTATGGCTACACCTTC.

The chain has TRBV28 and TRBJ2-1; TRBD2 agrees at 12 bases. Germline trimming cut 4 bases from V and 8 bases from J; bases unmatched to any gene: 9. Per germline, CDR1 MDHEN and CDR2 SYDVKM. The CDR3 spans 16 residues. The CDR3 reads CASSSRLAGVKHEQFF. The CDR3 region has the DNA TGTGCCAGCAGTTCACGACTAGCGGGAGTTAAGCATGAGCAGTTCTTC.

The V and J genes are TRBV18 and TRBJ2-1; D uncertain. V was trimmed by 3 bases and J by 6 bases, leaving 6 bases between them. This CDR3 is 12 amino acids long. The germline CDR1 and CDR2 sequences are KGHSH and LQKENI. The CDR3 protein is CASSPVSNEQFF. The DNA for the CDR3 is TGTGCCAGCTCACCGGTCAGCAATGAGCAGTTCTTC.